Following are 10 T cell receptor beta chains from one sample sequenced in a study of blood T cell repertoires in COVID-19. TCRdb's table, derived via immunoSEQ multiplex PCR, lists solely in-frame clones and lacks some. The table includes 180,000 or so clones, 80% to 90% detected once. The source material was peripheral blood. Source of these receptors: a man aged 35 to 55 with active or convalescent COVID-19.

This sequence joins TRBV6-1 and TRBJ1-3; TRBD1 aligns across 7 bases. The V gene's germline CDR1 is MNHNS and CDR2 SASEGT. CDR3 size: 18 residues. J lost 0 bases, V lost 2 bases, and 10 bases had no gene match. CDR3 region: CASSEFARGPSSGNTIYF. Written as DNA, the CDR3 is TGTGCCAGCAGTGAATTCGCTAGGGGGCCTAGCTCTGGAAACACCATATATTTT.

DNA of the CDR3: TGTGCCAGCAGCTGGGGCGGGGAGTTGCCCGAGCAGTACTTC. Its translation: CASSWGGELPEQYF. The chain joins TRBV5-4 to TRBJ2-7, with D maybe TRBD2 (6 bases). This CDR3 is 14 amino acids long. Trimming removed 3 bases from V and 6 bases from J, with 16 bases in between. Germline CDR1 reads SGHNT; CDR2 reads YYREEE (reference sequence). Filled out from reference TRBV5-4 and TRBJ2-7, the complete variable domain reads ETGVTQSPTHLIKTRGQQVTLRCSSQSGHNTVSWYQQALGQGPQFIFQYYREEENGRGNFPPRFSGLQFPNYSSELNVNALELDDSALYLCASSWGGELPEQYFGPGTRLTVT.

The chain carries TRBV28 and TRBJ1-3, with 8 bases fitting TRBD1. Germline V gene data show CDR1 as MDHEN and CDR2 as SYDVKM. The CDR3 runs 14 residues. The junction had 7 bases not matched to a gene; V was cut back by 5 bases and J by 7 bases. The CDR3 bases are TGTGCCAGCAGTCTTACAGGGGGTAGGAACACCATATATTTT. As protein: CASSLTGGRNTIYF.

The rearrangement uses TRBV4-2 and TRBJ2-4; a weak D match, TRBD2 (6 bases). There are 15 residues in the CDR3. V shed 5 bases and J shed 0 bases, with 11 bases lying between them. Germline V gene lookup returns CDR1 LGHNA and CDR2 YNFKEQ. DNA for the CDR3: TGTGCCAGCAGCTACTCGGGGGTAGCCAAAAACATTCAGTACTTC. It codes for CASSYSGVAKNIQYF.

This chain connects TRBV6-6 to TRBJ2-7; D not certain. There are 16 residues in the CDR3. V was trimmed by 4 bases and J by 3 bases, leaving 19 bases between them. From germline, CDR1 is MNHNY and CDR2 SVGAGI (reference sequence). The CDR3 DNA sequence: TGTGCCAGCAGTTCACAAAGCGCGGCCCCCGGCTACGAGCAGTACTTC. This encodes CASSSQSAAPGYEQYF.

V is TRBV14 and J is TRBJ1-1; TRBD1 might be the D (6 bases). CDR3 size: 19 residues. Germline lookup yields CDR1 SGHDN and CDR2 FVKESK. V was clipped by 4 bases and J by 3 bases, with 27 bases between them. The CDR3 nucleotides read TGTGCCAGCAGCCCGATAAAGGGGATGGGGATAGGGGGATACACTGAAGCTTTCTTT. It yields the protein CASSPIKGMGIGGYTEAFF. Complete variable domain (other parts from reference TRBV14 and TRBJ1-1): EAGVTQFPSHSVIEKGQTVTLRCDPISGHDNLYWYRRVMGKEIKFLLHFVKESKQDESGMPNNRFLAERTGGTYSTLKVQPAELEDSGVYFCASSPIKGMGIGGYTEAFFGQGTRLTVV.

This clone was seen a handful of times. Compared with germline, one end of the junction differs, possibly owing to a read error. The chain uses TRBV4-1 and TRBJ2-7, with D uncertain. There are 14 residues in the CDR3. The V gene's germline CDR1 is MGHRA and CDR2 YSYEKL. Here the CDR3 DNA reads TGCGCCAGCAGCCAAGGACGATATGAAGGTGACTTCCACTTC. Its protein is CASSQGRYEGDFHF.

This chain links TRBV6-1 with TRBJ2-7; TRBD1 is a possible D gene (6 bases). V dropped 4 bases and J dropped 2 bases, with 18 bases sitting between them. The CDR3 covers 16 residues. The V gene's germline CDR1 is MNHNS and CDR2 SASEGT. The CDR3 reads CASSVQTGLVTYEQYF. Written as DNA, the CDR3 is TGTGCCAGCAGTGTTCAGACAGGACTCGTCACCTACGAGCAGTACTTC.

The V gene is TRBV4-1, the J gene TRBJ2-7; TRBD2 matches 13 bases. The germline V gene has CDR1 MGHRA and CDR2 YSYEKL. This CDR3 has 16 residues. The ends lost 0 bases at V and 4 bases at J; junction bases unmatched: 3. CDR3 in DNA: TGCGCCAGCAGCCAAGAGTTGACTAGCGGGGGGTACGAGCAGTACTTC. It specifies CASSQELTSGGYEQYF.

The chain joins TRBV9 to TRBJ1-4; D ambiguous. Germline CDR1 SGDLS, CDR2 YYNGEE. The germline V and J ends were trimmed by 3 bases and 4 bases, with 10 bases remaining between them. The CDR3 covers 14 residues. CDR3 residues: CASSEQLFNEKLFF. The DNA of the CDR3 is TGTGCCAGCAGCGAACAGCTTTTTAATGAAAAACTGTTTTTT.